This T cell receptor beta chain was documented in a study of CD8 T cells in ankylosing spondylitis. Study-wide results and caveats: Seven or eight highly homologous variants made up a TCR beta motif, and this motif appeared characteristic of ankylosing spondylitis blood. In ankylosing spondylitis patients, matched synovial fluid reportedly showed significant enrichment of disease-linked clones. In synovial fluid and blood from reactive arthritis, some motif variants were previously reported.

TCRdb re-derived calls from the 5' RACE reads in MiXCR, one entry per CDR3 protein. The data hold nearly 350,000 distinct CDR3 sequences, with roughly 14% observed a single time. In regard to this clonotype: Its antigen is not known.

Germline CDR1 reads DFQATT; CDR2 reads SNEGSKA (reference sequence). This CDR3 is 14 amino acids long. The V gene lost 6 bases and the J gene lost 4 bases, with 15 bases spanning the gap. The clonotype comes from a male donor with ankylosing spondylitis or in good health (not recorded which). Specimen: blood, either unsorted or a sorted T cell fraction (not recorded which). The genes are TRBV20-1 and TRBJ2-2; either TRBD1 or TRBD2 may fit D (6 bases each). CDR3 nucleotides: TGCAGTGCGTCCCCCCGGGGGCTCACCGGGGAGCTGTTTTTT. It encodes CSASPRGLTGELFF.